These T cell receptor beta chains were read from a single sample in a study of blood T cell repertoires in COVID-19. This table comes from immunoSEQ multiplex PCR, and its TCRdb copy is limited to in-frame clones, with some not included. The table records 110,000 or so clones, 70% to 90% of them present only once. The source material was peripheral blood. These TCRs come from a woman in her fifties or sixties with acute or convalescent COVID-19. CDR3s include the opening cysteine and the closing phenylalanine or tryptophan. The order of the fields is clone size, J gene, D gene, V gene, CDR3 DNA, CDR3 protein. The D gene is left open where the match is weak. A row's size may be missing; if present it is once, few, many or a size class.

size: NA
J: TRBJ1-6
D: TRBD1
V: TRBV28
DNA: TGTGCCAGCAGACAAGGACAGGGATATTCACCCCTCCACTTT
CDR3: CASRQGQGYSPLHF

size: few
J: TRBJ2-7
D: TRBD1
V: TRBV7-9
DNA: TGTGCCAGCAGCTTACCGGGACAGGGGTCCTACGAGCAGTACTTC
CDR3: CASSLPGQGSYEQYF

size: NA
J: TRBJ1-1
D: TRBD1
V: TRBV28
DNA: TGTGCCAGCCGCGACAGGGGAGGCACTGAAGCTTTCTTT
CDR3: CASRDRGGTEAFF

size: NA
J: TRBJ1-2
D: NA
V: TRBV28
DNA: TGTGCCAGCAGCCCGGGAATCTATGGCTACACCTTC
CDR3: CASSPGIYGYTF

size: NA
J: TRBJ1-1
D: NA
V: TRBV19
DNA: TGTGCCAGTAGTATAGGTGAAGGGGGAGACACTGAAGCTTTCTTT
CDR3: CASSIGEGGDTEAFF

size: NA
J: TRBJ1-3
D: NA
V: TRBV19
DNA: TGTGCCAGTAGTTTCACCTGGGGCCCCGGAAACACCATATATTTT
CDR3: CASSFTWGPGNTIYF

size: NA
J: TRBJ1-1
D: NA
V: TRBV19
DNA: TGTGCCAGTAGACTGTCAGGGGACACTGAAGCTTTCTTT
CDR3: CASRLSGDTEAFF

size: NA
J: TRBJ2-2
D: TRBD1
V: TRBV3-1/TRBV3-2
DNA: TGTGCCAGCAGAAGAAGAGGGGGCGTCACCGGGGAGCTGTTTTTT
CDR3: CASRRRGGVTGELFF

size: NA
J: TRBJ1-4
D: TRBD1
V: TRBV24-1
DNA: TGTGCCACCCTTTCGTTTGACCGACAGGGTTGGGAAAAACTGTTTTTT
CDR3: CATLSFDRQGWEKLFF

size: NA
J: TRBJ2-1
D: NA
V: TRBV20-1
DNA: TGCAGTGCTAGTTTTCAGGACAATGAGCAGTTCTTC
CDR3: CSASFQDNEQFF

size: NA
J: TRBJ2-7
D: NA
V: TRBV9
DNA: TGTGCCAGCAGCCGCCTGACTTCCACCTACGAGCAGTACTTC
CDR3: CASSRLTSTYEQYF

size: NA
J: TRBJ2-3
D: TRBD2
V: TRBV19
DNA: TGTGCCAGTAGTATAAATAGCGGGGGGCCAGATACGCAGTATTTT
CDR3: CASSINSGGPDTQYF

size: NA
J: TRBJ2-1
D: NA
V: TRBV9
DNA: TGTGCCAGCAGCTCTGAGACCCGGAGCTCCTACAATGAGCAGTTCTTC
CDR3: CASSSETRSSYNEQFF

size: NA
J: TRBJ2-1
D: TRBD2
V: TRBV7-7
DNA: TGTGCTAGCAGCTTAGGGTTAGCGGGCGAGCAGTTCTTC
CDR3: CASSLGLAGEQFF